These T cell receptor beta chains were read from a single sample in a study of T cell responses to AZD1222 COVID-19 vaccine. Produced via immunoSEQ multiplex PCR; TCRdb's table is partial and in-frame only. In the table there are about 140,000 clones, about 87% of which are singletons. The sequencing used peripheral blood, collected on day 0 of AZD1222 vaccination. The receptor set was obtained from an adult in good health. Both conserved end residues are part of each CDR3. Fields, in order: D gene, V gene, J gene, CDR3 protein, CDR3 DNA. D genes are given only for firm matches.

.	TRBV9	TRBJ1-6	CASSAGTNSPLHF	TGTGCCAGCAGCGCGGGGACTAATTCACCCCTCCACTTT
TRBD1	TRBV5-4	TRBJ1-1	CASSSGQGRTMNTEAFF	TGTGCCAGCAGCTCCGGACAGGGGAGGACGATGAACACTGAAGCTTTCTTT
.	TRBV6-4	TRBJ1-2	CASSVGGEGYGYTF	TGTGCCAGCAGTGTCGGGGGAGAAGGCTATGGCTACACCTTC
.	TRBV6-5	TRBJ1-5	CASSSDGGNQPQHF	TGTGCCAGCAGCTCGGACGGAGGCAATCAGCCCCAGCATTTT
TRBD2	TRBV7-9	TRBJ2-1	CASSLGTGGNYNEQFF	TGTGCCAGCAGCTTAGGAACGGGGGGTAACTACAATGAGCAGTTCTTC
.	TRBV30	TRBJ2-2	CAWSLYTGELFF	TGTGCCTGGAGCCTTTACACCGGGGAGCTGTTTTTT
TRBD1	TRBV6-6	TRBJ1-2	CASSLGQGASYGYTF	TGTGCCAGCAGCCTTGGACAGGGGGCGAGCTATGGCTACACCTTC
.	TRBV7-8	TRBJ1-1	CASGGILGRATEAFF	TGTGCCAGCGGAGGTATACTTGGGCGGGCAACTGAAGCTTTCTTT
TRBD2	TRBV6-2/TRBV6-3	TRBJ2-1	CASSYPRAGDDEQFF	TGTGCCAGCAGTTACCCCCGAGCGGGGGACGATGAGCAGTTCTTC
TRBD1	TRBV3-1/TRBV3-2	TRBJ1-1	CASSPGQGSFGNTEAFF	TGTGCCAGCAGCCCAGGACAGGGGAGCTTCGGGAACACTGAAGCTTTCTTT
.	TRBV20-1	TRBJ1-2	CSARRGSGYTF	TGCAGTGCTAGGAGGGGGTCTGGCTACACCTTC